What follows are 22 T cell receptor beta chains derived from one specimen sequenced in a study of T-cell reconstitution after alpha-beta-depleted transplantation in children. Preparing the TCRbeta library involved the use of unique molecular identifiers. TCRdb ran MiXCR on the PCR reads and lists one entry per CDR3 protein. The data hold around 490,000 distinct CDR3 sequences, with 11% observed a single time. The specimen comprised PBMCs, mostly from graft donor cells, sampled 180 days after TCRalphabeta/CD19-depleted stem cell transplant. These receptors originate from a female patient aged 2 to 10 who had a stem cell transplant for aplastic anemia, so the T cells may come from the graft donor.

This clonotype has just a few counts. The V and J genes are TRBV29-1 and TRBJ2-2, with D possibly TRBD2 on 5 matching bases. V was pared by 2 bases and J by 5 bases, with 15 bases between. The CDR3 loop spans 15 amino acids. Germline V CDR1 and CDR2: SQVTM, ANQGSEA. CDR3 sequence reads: CSVESVQRDTGELFF. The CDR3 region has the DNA TGCAGCGTTGAATCGGTCCAGAGGGATACCGGGGAGCTGTTTTTT.

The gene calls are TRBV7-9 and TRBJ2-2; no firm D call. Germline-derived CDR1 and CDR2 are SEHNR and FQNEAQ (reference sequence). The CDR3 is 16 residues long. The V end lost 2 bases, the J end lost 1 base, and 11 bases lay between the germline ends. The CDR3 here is CASSLLTALNTGELFF. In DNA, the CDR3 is TGTGCCAGCAGCTTACTTACGGCCCTGAACACCGGGGAGCTGTTTTTT. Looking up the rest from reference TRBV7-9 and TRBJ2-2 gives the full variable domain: DTGVSQNPRHKITKRGQNVTFRCDPISEHNRLYWYRQTLGQGPEFLTYFQNEAQLEKSRLLSDRFSAERPKGSFSTLEIQRTEQGDSAMYLCASSLLTALNTGELFFGEGSRLTVL.

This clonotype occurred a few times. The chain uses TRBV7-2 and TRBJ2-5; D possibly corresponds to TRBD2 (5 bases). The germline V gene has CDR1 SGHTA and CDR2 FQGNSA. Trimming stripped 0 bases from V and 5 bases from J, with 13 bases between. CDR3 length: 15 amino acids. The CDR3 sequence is CASSLARLAMETQYF. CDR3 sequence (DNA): TGTGCCAGCAGCTTAGCTCGGCTAGCAATGGAGACCCAGTACTTC.

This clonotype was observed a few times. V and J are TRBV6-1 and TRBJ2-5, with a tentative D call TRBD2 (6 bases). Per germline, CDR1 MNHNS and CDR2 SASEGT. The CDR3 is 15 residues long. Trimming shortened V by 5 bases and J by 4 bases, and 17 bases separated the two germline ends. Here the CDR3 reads CASSPHIRLGETQYF. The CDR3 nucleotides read TGTGCCAGCAGTCCCCACATCCGACTAGGAGAGACCCAGTACTTC.

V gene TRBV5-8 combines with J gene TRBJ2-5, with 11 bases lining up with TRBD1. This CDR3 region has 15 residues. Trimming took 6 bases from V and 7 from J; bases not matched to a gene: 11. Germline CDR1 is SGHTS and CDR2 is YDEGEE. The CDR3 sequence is CASTGRTGGLGTQYF. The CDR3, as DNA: TGTGCCAGCACCGGCCGGACAGGGGGCCTTGGGACCCAGTACTTC.

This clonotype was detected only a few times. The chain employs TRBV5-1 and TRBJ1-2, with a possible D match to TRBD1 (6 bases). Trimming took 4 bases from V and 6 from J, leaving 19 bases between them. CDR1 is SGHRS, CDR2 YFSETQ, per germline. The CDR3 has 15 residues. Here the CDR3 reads CASSITPGARDGYTF. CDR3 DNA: TGCGCCAGCAGCATTACTCCAGGGGCTAGAGATGGCTACACCTTC.

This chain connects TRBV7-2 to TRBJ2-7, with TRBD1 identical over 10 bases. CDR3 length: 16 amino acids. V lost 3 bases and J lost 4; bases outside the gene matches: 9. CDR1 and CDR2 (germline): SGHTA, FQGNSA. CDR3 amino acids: CASSLGTGAPLYEQYV. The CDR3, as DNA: TGTGCCAGCAGCTTGGGGACAGGGGCCCCACTTTACGAGCAGTACGTC.

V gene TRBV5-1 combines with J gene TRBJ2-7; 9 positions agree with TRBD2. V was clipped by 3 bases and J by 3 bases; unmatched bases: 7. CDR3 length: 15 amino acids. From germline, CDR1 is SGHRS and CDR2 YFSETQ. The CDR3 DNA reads TGCGCCAGCAGCTATAGCGGGAGTATAGGCTACGAGCAGTACTTC. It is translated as CASSYSGSIGYEQYF.

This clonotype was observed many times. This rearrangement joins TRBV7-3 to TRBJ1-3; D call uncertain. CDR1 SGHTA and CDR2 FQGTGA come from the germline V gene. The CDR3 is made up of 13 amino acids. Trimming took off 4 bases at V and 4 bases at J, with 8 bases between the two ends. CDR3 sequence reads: CASSSLAGNTIYF. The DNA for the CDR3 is TGTGCCAGCAGCTCCCTAGCGGGAAACACCATATATTTT.

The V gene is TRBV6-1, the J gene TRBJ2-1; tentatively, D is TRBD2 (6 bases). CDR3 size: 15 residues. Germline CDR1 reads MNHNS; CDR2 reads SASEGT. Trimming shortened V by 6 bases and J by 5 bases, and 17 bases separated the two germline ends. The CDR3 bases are TGTGCCAGCAGCCCCATAGCGGCCGGTGACAATGAGCAGTTCTTC. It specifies CASSPIAAGDNEQFF.

The CDR3 region has the DNA TGCAGTGCTAGGGAGGGACAGAGAGTCTACAATGAGCAGTTCTTC. Amino acids: CSAREGQRVYNEQFF. The chain links TRBV20-1 to TRBJ2-1, with D perhaps TRBD1 (7 bases). The V and J ends lost 3 bases and 3 bases respectively, with 15 bases between them. Germline V gene sequence: CDR1 DFQATT, CDR2 SNEGSKA (reference sequence). The CDR3 is made up of 15 amino acids.

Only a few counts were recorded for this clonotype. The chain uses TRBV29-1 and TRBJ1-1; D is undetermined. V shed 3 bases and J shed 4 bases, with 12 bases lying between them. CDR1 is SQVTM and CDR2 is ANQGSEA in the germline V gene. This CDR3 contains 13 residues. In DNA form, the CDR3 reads TGCAGCGTTGAGTGGGGAAGGGTCACTGAAGCTTTCTTT. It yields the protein CSVEWGRVTEAFF.

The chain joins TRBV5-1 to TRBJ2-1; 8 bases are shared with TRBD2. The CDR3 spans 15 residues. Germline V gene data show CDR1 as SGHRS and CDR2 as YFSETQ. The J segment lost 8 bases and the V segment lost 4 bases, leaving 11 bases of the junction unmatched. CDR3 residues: CASSLVVAGRDEQFF. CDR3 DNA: TGCGCCAGCAGCCTTGTGGTAGCGGGGAGGGATGAGCAGTTCTTC.

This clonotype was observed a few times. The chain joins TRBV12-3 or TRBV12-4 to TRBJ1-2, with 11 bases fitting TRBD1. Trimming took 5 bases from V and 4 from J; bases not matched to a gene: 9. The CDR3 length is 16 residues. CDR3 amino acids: CASSTDLGTGGYGYTF. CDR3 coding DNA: TGTGCCAGCAGTACCGACCTCGGGACAGGGGGCTATGGCTACACCTTC.

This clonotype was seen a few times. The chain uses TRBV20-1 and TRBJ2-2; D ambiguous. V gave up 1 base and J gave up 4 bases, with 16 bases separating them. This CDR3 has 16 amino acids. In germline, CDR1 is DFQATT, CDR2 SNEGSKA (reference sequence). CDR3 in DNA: TGCAGTGCTAGAGCTGTTGTCCGCTCGAGCACCGGGGAGCTGTTTTTT. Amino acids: CSARAVVRSSTGELFF.

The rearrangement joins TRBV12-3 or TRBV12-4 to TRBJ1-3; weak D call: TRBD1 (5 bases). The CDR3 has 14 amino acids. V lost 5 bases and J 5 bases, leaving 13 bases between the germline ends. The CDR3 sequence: CASSTRGARNTIYF. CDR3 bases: TGTGCCAGCAGTACACGAGGGGCCAGAAACACCATATATTTT.

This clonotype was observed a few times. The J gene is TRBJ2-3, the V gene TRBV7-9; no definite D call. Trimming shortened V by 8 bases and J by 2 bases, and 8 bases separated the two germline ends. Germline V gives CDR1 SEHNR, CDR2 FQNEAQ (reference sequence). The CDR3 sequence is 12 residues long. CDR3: CASRPHTDTQYF. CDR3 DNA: TGTGCCAGCCGACCACACACAGATACGCAGTATTTT.

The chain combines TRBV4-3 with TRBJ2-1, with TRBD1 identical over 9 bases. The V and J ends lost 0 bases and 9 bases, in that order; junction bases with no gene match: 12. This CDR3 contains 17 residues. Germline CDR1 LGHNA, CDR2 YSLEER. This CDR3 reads CASSQDLGTGKHPEQFF. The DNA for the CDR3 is TGCGCCAGCAGCCAAGATCTAGGGACAGGGAAACACCCTGAGCAGTTCTTC.

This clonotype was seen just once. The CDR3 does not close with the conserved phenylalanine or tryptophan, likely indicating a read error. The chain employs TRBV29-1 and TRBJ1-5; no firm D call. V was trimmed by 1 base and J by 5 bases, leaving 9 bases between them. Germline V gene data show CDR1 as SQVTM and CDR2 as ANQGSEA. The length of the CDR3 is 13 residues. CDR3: CSVEVSPDQPQHL. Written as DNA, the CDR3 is TGCAGCGTTGAAGTCTCCCCAGATCAGCCCCAGCATTTG.

DNA for the CDR3: TGTGCCAGCAGTTCAGTCAGGGACACAGATACGCAGTATTTT. Encoded protein: CASSSVRDTDTQYF. The chain is built from TRBV6-6 and TRBJ2-3, with a tentative D call TRBD1 (5 bases). V dropped 4 bases and J dropped 2 bases, with 10 bases sitting between them. Per the germline V gene, CDR1 is MNHNY and CDR2 is SVGAGI (reference sequence). This CDR3 has 14 residues.

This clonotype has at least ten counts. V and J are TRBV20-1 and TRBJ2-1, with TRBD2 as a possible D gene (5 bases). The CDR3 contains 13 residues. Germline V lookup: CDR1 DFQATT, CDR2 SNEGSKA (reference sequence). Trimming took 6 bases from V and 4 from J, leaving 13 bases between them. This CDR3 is CSAPGINYNEQFF. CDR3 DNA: TGCAGTGCGCCCGGGATTAATTACAATGAGCAGTTCTTC.

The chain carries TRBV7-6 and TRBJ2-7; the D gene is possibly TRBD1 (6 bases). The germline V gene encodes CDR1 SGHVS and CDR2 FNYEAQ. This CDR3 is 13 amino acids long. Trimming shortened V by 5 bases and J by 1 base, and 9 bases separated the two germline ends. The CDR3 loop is CASSPGDSYEQYV. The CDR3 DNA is TGTGCCAGCAGCCCAGGGGATTCCTACGAGCAGTACGTC.